What follows are 27 T cell receptor beta chains derived from one specimen sequenced in a study of T cell changes during pregnancy in multiple sclerosis. Data came from immunoSEQ multiplex PCR; TCRdb stores just in-frame clones and leaves some out. The data contain approximately 40,000 clones, 85% to 90% of them singletons. Sequenced material: CD4+ T cells from peripheral blood mononuclear cells, taken before pregnancy. The source is a female donor with multiple sclerosis, enrolled in a pregnancy study.

This rearrangement joins TRBV9 to TRBJ1-3, with D uncertain. This CDR3 is 16 amino acids long. The V end was cut by 2 bases, the J end by 0 bases, with 12 bases between. From germline, CDR1 is SGDLS and CDR2 YYNGEE. Here the CDR3 DNA reads TGTGCCAGCAGCGTGGCCGTTGCCGACTCTGGAAACACCATATATTTT. It is translated as CASSVAVADSGNTIYF.

The DNA for the CDR3 is TGTGCCAGCTCACCTTCTTCGGGACAGGGGTACGAGCAGTACTTC. Its protein is CASSPSSGQGYEQYF. V usage is TRBV18 and J usage is TRBJ2-7; the match to TRBD1 covers 10 bases. Trimming removed 3 bases from V and 4 bases from J; junction bases left unmatched: 6. CDR3 length equals 15 residues. From germline, CDR1 is KGHSH and CDR2 LQKENI.

In this sample, this clone turned up once. This sequence joins TRBV6-6 and TRBJ2-1; TRBD1 agrees at 9 bases. The V and J ends lost 5 bases and 9 bases, in that order; junction bases with no gene match: 8. There are 14 residues in the CDR3. Germline V gives CDR1 MNHNY, CDR2 SVGAGI (reference sequence). The DNA for the CDR3 is TGTGCCAGCAGTGAGCCGGGACAGGGCCCTGAGCAGTTCTTC. It yields the protein CASSEPGQGPEQFF.

The chain links TRBV5-1 to TRBJ2-7; 12 nucleotides line up with TRBD1. There are 15 residues in the CDR3. Germline-derived CDR1 and CDR2 are SGHRS and YFSETQ. Trimming at V came to 1 base and at J to 6 bases, leaving 5 bases not matched to a gene. CDR3 DNA: TGCGCCAGCAGCTTGTTTGGGACAGGGGGCCTCGAGCAGTACTTC. This codes for CASSLFGTGGLEQYF. The full variable domain, in which reference TRBV5-1 and TRBJ2-7 provide the parts outside the CDR3, is KAGVTQTPRYLIKTRGQQVTLSCSPISGHRSVSWYQQTPGQGLQFLFEYFSETQRNKGNFPGRFSGRQFSNSRSEMNVSTLELGDSALYLCASSLFGTGGLEQYFGPGTRLTVT.

J is TRBJ1-5 and V is TRBV11-1, with 9 nucleotides matching TRBD1. V was pared by 4 bases and J by 5 bases, with 0 bases of the junction left unmatched. CDR1 is SGHAT and CDR2 is FQDESV in the germline V gene (reference sequence). The CDR3 runs to 13 residues. In DNA form, the CDR3 reads TGTGCCAGCAGCTGGGACAGGGATCAGCCCCAGCATTTT. This gives the protein CASSWDRDQPQHF.

CDR3 region: CASSYSWTGENTEAFF. In nucleotides, the CDR3 is TGTGCCAGCAGTTACTCCTGGACAGGGGAGAACACTGAAGCTTTCTTT. The chain couples TRBV6-5 to TRBJ1-1, with 9 bases fitting TRBD1. There are 16 residues in the CDR3. The ends lost 0 bases at V and 1 base at J; junction bases unmatched: 3. Looked up from germline, CDR1 is MNHEY and CDR2 is SVGAGI.

The chain couples TRBV29-1 to TRBJ1-1, with 10 positions matching TRBD1. This CDR3 comprises 16 residues. CDR1 SQVTM and CDR2 ANQGSEA come from the germline V gene. V dropped 3 bases and J dropped 5; count of bases not matched to a gene: 12. The CDR3 sequence: CSVDTVWDRGSTEAFF. For the CDR3, the DNA is TGCAGCGTTGATACAGTATGGGACAGGGGTAGTACTGAAGCTTTCTTT.

CDR3 DNA sequence: TGCGCCAGCAGCCGATCGGACAGCCTGAATGAAAAACTGTTTTTT. The encoded protein is CASSRSDSLNEKLFF. The chain couples TRBV5-1 to TRBJ1-4; possible D gene TRBD1, 6 bases. This CDR3 contains 15 residues. The V gene's germline CDR1 is SGHRS and CDR2 YFSETQ. The V end was cut by 4 bases, the J end by 5 bases, with 15 bases between.

This sequence joins TRBV9 and TRBJ2-7; no reliable D call. Per germline, CDR1 SGDLS and CDR2 YYNGEE. The CDR3 is 15 amino acids. Trimming stripped 0 bases from V and 0 bases from J, with 10 bases between. The CDR3 sequence is CASSVGTRSSYEQYF. In nucleotides, the CDR3 is TGTGCCAGCAGCGTAGGTACAAGGAGCTCCTACGAGCAGTACTTC. Based on the CDR3 plus reference TRBV9 and TRBJ2-7, the full variable domain is DSGVTQTPKHLITATGQRVTLRCSPRSGDLSVYWYQQSLDQGLQFLIQYYNGEERAKGNILERFSAQQFPDLHSELNLSSLELGDSALYFCASSVGTRSSYEQYFGPGTRLTVT.

The V gene is TRBV27, the J gene TRBJ2-7; TRBD2 agrees at 8 bases. V lost 7 bases, J lost 7 bases, and 9 bases stayed unmatched. Per germline, CDR1 MNHEY and CDR2 SMNVEV (reference sequence). This CDR3 has 13 residues. The CDR3 spells CASIRAGGGEQYF. CDR3 bases: TGTGCCAGCATCCGGGCCGGGGGGGGAGAGCAGTACTTC.

The chain uses TRBV18 and TRBJ2-3; TRBD2 matches at 7 bases. The CDR3 length is 15 residues. Germline CDR1 KGHSH, CDR2 LQKENI. The J segment lost 1 base and the V segment lost 4 bases, leaving 5 bases of the junction unmatched. DNA of the CDR3: TGTGCCAGCTCACTAGGACTAGGGGGCACAGATACGCAGTATTTT. Amino acids: CASSLGLGGTDTQYF.

This sequence joins TRBV7-2 and TRBJ2-1, with a possible D match to TRBD2 (7 bases). This CDR3 has 15 residues. CDR1 is SGHTA, CDR2 FQGNSA, per germline. V was shortened by 1 base and J by 12 bases, with 19 bases between the two germline ends. The CDR3: CASSLGGGHLYPQFF. CDR3 DNA sequence: TGTGCCAGCAGCTTAGGGGGGGGGCATTTGTATCCGCAGTTCTTC.

This clone was recorded only once. The V and J genes are TRBV9 and TRBJ1-2; the D is unclear. This CDR3 spans 12 amino acids. The germline V and J ends were trimmed by 3 bases and 2 bases, with 5 bases remaining between them. Germline loops: CDR1 SGDLS, CDR2 YYNGEE. The CDR3 DNA sequence: TGTGCCAGCAGCGCCCCAAACTATGGCTACACCTTC. Encoded protein: CASSAPNYGYTF.

This clone came up once. V gene TRBV7-2 combines with J gene TRBJ2-1, with a possible D match to TRBD1 (6 bases). This CDR3 is 16 amino acids long. Trimming stripped 0 bases from V and 9 bases from J, with 18 bases between. Germline CDR1 reads SGHTA; CDR2 reads FQGNSA. The CDR3 DNA reads as TGTGCCAGCAGCTTAGCTGGGGCAGGGGCGGCTTCTGAGCAGTTCTTC. Amino acids: CASSLAGAGAASEQFF.

The chain employs TRBV5-6 and TRBJ1-4; no clear D. The CDR3 has 14 amino acids. CDR1 and CDR2 (germline): SGHDT, YYEEEE. The V end was cut by 1 base, the J end by 0 bases, with 4 bases between. CDR3 region: CASSLPATNEKLFF. Written as DNA, the CDR3 is TGTGCCAGCAGCTTGCCAGCAACTAATGAAAAACTGTTTTTT.

This clone has just one count. The chain recombines TRBV11-2 with TRBJ2-1, with 14 bases that match TRBD2. Unmatched junction bases numbered 3, after V lost 5 bases and J lost 3 bases. Germline values: CDR1 SGHAT, CDR2 FQNNGV. This CDR3 contains 16 residues. CDR3 nucleotide sequence: TGTGCCAGCAGCCTGGGACTAGCGGGGGACTACAATGAGCAGTTCTTC. Translating gives CASSLGLAGDYNEQFF.

The rearrangement links TRBV30 to TRBJ1-1, with 9 bases matching TRBD1. Trimming took 2 bases from V and 3 from J; bases not matched to a gene: 7. CDR1 and CDR2 (germline): GTSNPN, SVGIG (reference sequence). The CDR3 length is 15 residues. CDR3 residues: CAWSNYRGQDTEAFF. CDR3 in DNA: TGTGCCTGGAGTAACTACAGGGGGCAAGACACTGAAGCTTTCTTT. Based on the CDR3 plus reference TRBV30 and TRBJ1-1, the full variable domain is SQTIHQWPATLVQPVGSPLSLECTVEGTSNPNLYWYRQAAGRGLQLLFYSVGIGQISSEVPQNLSASRPQDRQFILSSKKLLLSDSGFYLCAWSNYRGQDTEAFFGQGTRLTVV.

Written as DNA, the CDR3 is TGTGCCAGCTCACCACCTGCACAGAGTCGCGATTCGGGGACTAATGAAAAACTGTTTTTT. Protein sequence: CASSPPAQSRDSGTNEKLFF. The genes are TRBV18 and TRBJ1-4; D call uncertain. This CDR3 region has 20 residues. Germline CDR1 is KGHSH and CDR2 is LQKENI. The germline V and J ends were trimmed by 0 bases and 2 bases, with 22 bases remaining between them.

The chain is built from TRBV7-2 and TRBJ1-5; TRBD1 aligns across 8 bases. CDR3 size: 15 residues. Trimming at V came to 5 bases and at J to 1 base, leaving 4 bases not matched to a gene. Germline-derived CDR1 and CDR2 are SGHTA and FQGNSA. In DNA, the CDR3 is TGTGCCAGCAGCCAACAGGGGGGAAGCAATCAGCCCCAGCATTTT. Protein product: CASSQQGGSNQPQHF.

This chain uses TRBV4-3 with TRBJ2-6, with D possibly being TRBD2 (5 bases). Trimming took off 0 bases at V and 2 bases at J, with 11 bases between the two ends. CDR3 size: 17 residues. CDR1 and CDR2 (germline): LGHNA, YSLEER. As DNA, the CDR3 is TGCGCCAGCAGCCAAGATTGGGGAGTTCCTGGGGCCAACGTCCTGACTTTC. Its protein is CASSQDWGVPGANVLTF.

The chain has TRBV5-1 and TRBJ1-1; D ambiguous. Germline CDR1 is SGHRS and CDR2 is YFSETQ. This CDR3 is 15 amino acids long. Trimming removed 3 bases at V and 5 bases at J, with 17 bases between. The CDR3 sequence is CASSSQSHRGTEAFF. The CDR3 bases are TGCGCCAGCAGCTCCCAGAGTCACAGAGGGACTGAAGCTTTCTTT.

This clone showed up just a few times. The rearrangement uses TRBV5-1 and TRBJ1-1; D unresolved. In germline, CDR1 is SGHRS, CDR2 YFSETQ. Trimming cost V 0 bases and J 4 bases, with 22 bases left between them. The CDR3 covers 18 residues. CDR3 sequence reads: CASSLVNTGSPGGTEAFF. CDR3 in DNA: TGCGCCAGCAGCTTGGTAAACACCGGGTCCCCAGGAGGCACTGAAGCTTTCTTT.

This clone appeared once. The chain's CDR3 is CATAPGTSSWNEQFF. CDR3 in DNA: TGTGCCACCGCGCCCGGGACATCTTCGTGGAATGAGCAGTTCTTC. The genes are TRBV28 and TRBJ2-1, with a weak D call TRBD1 (6 bases). The CDR3 is made up of 15 amino acids. V lost 10 bases to trimming and J lost 7 bases, with 23 bases between them. Germline-derived CDR1 and CDR2 are MDHEN and SYDVKM.

CDR3 protein: CASSTQGNTEAFF. CDR3 DNA: TGCGCCAGCTCCACCCAGGGGAACACTGAAGCTTTCTTT. The chain links TRBV10-2 to TRBJ1-1, with D possibly matching TRBD1 (5 bases). Trimming took 8 bases from V and 1 from J, leaving 11 bases between them. In germline, CDR1 is WSHSY, CDR2 SAAADI. The CDR3 is 13 amino acids.

This chain connects TRBV9 to TRBJ1-4; D possibly corresponds to TRBD1 (5 bases). Trimming took off 4 bases at V and 7 bases at J, with 11 bases between the two ends. Per the germline V gene, CDR1 is SGDLS and CDR2 is YYNGEE. This CDR3 is built from 13 residues. Written as DNA, the CDR3 is TGTGCCAGCAGCTCCGCAGGGATTGAAAAACTGTTTTTT. This sequence encodes CASSSAGIEKLFF.

This chain connects TRBV2 to TRBJ2-5, with D hard to call. The last part of the DNA fits TRBJ2-7 better; the J call may be wrong. This CDR3 comprises 11 residues. Germline V gene lookup returns CDR1 SNHLY and CDR2 FYNNEI. This chain's CDR3 is CASSNHYEQYF. The CDR3, as DNA: TGTGCCAGCAGTAACCACTACGAGCAGTACTTC.

This chain joins TRBV7-2 and TRBJ2-7; possible D gene TRBD1, 6 bases. This CDR3 has 16 amino acids. V gave up 4 bases and J gave up 3 bases, with 19 bases separating them. The germline V gene has CDR1 SGHTA and CDR2 FQGNSA. CDR3 residues: CASSSSGHLTDYEQYF. The CDR3 DNA reads as TGTGCCAGCAGCTCATCGGGACACTTAACAGACTACGAGCAGTACTTC. The whole variable domain, remainder taken from reference TRBV7-2 and TRBJ2-7, is GAGVSQSPSNKVTEKGKDVELRCDPISGHTALYWYRQSLGQGLEFLIYFQGNSAPDKSGLPSDRFSAERTGGSVSTLTIQRTQQEDSAVYLCASSSSGHLTDYEQYFGPGTRLTVT.